This T cell receptor beta chain was found in a study of human T cells and chemical hapten exposure (dated by TCRdb to about 2021). Turning to the overall study: For sensitization, 2% DPC in acetone was applied to a roughly 2 cm by roughly 2 cm area of upper inner arm skin. The patient cohort, mostly female, included alopecia areata with under or over 50% scalp involvement, alopecia totalis and alopecia universalis. Throughout the roughly 25-week study period, patients were also given weekly therapeutic DPC doses on the scalp. The libraries were sequenced as a pool, and the TCR yield per sample differed mostly because of small variations in library volumes within the pool. Patient blood was sampled pre-sensitization (week 0) and at 2, 6 and about 24 weeks after DPC sensitization. Patch testing on the upper back used Finn chambers containing 0.01% DPC, with scoring done after 6 days according to International Contact Dermatitis Research Group standards. Some 29 alopecia patients gave blood for TCR sequencing at one to four time points (pre-sensitization, 2, 6 and 24 weeks). In alopecia patients, the study followed how the peripheral blood TCR repertoire changed in vivo over primary and secondary sensitization to diphenylcyclopropenone (DPC), a hapten.

Broader findings and caveats from the paper: No change with DPC sensitization was found in the number of TCRs above 1 in 1000 frequency, and no evidence of global repertoire structure alterations was found. Because every patient had alopecia, a presumed autoimmune disease, the patients' immune response might differ from that of healthy individuals. Patch test score correlated positively with the number of PT1 expanded TCRs, reaching significance at thresholds 8, 16 and 32 but not at 4. Expanded TCRs formed significantly more large CDR3 similarity clusters than pre-sensitization or healthy control sets, consistent with antigen-driven responses. Repeated subsampling changed both the strength of the expansion versus patch-test correlation and the threshold at which that correlation became significant.

The CDR3, cysteine through phenylalanine, is 13 amino acids long. Of all the DNA, just the CDR3 is kept, 39 bases in frame from base 1. The germline V gene (reference sequence) provides CDR1 DFQATT and CDR2 SNEGSKA. Cut back by 1 base and 6 bases, the V and J ends lie 13 bases apart. Receptor amplification or capture employed RACE. The instrument given in TCRdb is NextSeq 500. During library preparation, unique molecular identifiers were attached to individual cDNA molecules so that TCRs could be counted quantitatively and reproducibly. From each blood RNA sample, both TCR alpha and TCR beta chains were sequenced. Per the authors' processing: A median of about 89,000 TCRs per sample was observed, with a range of 23,224 to 690,600. V, J and CDR3 annotation of the TCR reads was carried out using the Decombinator software suite. Every sample was subsampled to the same number of TCRs (28,000) for the PS versus PT1 abundance plots. Expanded TCRs were defined as absent before sensitization and observed at least eight times at the 2-week time point. In TCRdb, the public reads were trimmed at Q25 with fastp and aligned with MiXCR, with productive beta chains retained. Duplicate CDR3 protein sequences are folded into a single record with the most common DNA and genes. These V and J calls are TCRdb output, not the study's own analysis. The sample table contains roughly 380,000 distinct CDR3 sequences; only one count was recorded for 5% to 6.5% of them. The top ten constitute 2% to 3% of the sample.

Sample time point, as interpreted from the label and publication: pre-sensitization, week 0. This specimen's treatment or condition label, per the study, means: therapeutic diphenylcyclopropenone sensitization with weekly scalp DPC. At each patch-test visit, blood was drawn before the patch test was applied. Patients were considered eligible if aged 18 to 70, diagnosed with alopecia and deemed suitable for DPC therapy, and patients were excluded if pregnant. Unfractionated whole blood was collected in Tempus Blood RNA tubes, and total RNA was extracted from that blood. This clonotype was counted only a few times. The clone's antigen remains unknown. Qualities for individual bases were not recorded, and no much larger clone is one base off.

The sample here was whole blood, taken in connection with sensitization to the hapten diphenylcyclopropenone (DPC). This chain is built from TRBV20-1 and TRBJ2-7; the D gene is unclear. The origin of this receptor is a woman between 50 and 59 years old with alopecia areata. Some clones in this sample may be carry-over from other donors' samples. Here is the DNA: TGCAGTGCTAGAGGGCCCTTTTCGGGCGAGCAGTACTTC. It is translated as CSARGPFSGEQYF.